This T cell receptor (beta chain) was profiled in a study of early T cells in non-severe SARS-CoV-2 infection. At the level of the study: RNA in bulk from unsorted whole blood was sequenced, and chains were unpaired. Study-wide findings and caveats: VDJdb matching skewed toward anti-spike CD8 responses, missing private and CD4 specificities.

A note on this clonotype: The antigen remains undetermined.

Researchers tagged individual cDNA molecules with unique molecular identifiers. TCRdb re-called the 5' RACE reads through MiXCR, storing one row per CDR3 protein. Counted here are 45,000 to 60,000 distinct CDR3 sequences, around 8.5% occurring once; the ten biggest clones make up roughly 20%. Germline V lookup: CDR1 MNHEY, CDR2 SVGAGI. The V and J ends lost 2 bases and 0 bases respectively, with 11 bases between them. The length of the CDR3 is 16 residues. Source material: whole blood. The source of this sequence is an adult who was a healthcare worker with PCR-confirmed SARS-CoV-2 infection or an uninfected control (not recorded which). The chain couples TRBV6-5 to TRBJ1-3; no firm D call. CDR3 sequence reads: CASSYDTGFSGNTIYF. The DNA for the CDR3 is TGTGCCAGCAGTTACGACACTGGATTCTCTGGAAACACCATATATTTT.